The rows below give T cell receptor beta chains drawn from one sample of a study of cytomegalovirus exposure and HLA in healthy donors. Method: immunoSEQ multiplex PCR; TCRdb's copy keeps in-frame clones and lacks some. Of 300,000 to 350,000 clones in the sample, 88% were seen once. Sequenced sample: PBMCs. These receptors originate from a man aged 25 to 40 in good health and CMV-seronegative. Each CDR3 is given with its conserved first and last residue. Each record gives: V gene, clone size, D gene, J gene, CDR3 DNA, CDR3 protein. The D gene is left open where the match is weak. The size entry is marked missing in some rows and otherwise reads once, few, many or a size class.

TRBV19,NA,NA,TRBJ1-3,TGTGCCAGTAGTATCGCGGGGGATGTTGGAAACACCATATATTTT,CASSIAGDVGNTIYF
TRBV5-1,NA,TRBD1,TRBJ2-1,TGCGCCAGCAGCCCCCAGGGGGTCTCCTACAATGAGCAGTTCTTC,CASSPQGVSYNEQFF
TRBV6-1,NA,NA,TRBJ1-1,TGTGCCAGCAGTGTCGGGGGGCGGACTGAAGCTTTCTTT,CASSVGGRTEAFF
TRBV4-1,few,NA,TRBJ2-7,TGCGCCAGCAGCCAGGCGTGGGGCCAAACCTACGAGCAGTACTTC,CASSQAWGQTYEQYF
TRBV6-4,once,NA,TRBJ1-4,TGTGCCAGCACGGTCGGGGGGACTAATGAAAAACTGTTTTTT,CASTVGGTNEKLFF
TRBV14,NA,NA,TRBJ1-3,TGTGCCAGCAGCCAATTCTCGGGCTCTGGAAACACCATATATTTT,CASSQFSGSGNTIYF
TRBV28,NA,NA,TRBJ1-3,TGTGCCAGCAGTATATCCGGGACTTCTGGAAACACCATATATTTT,CASSISGTSGNTIYF
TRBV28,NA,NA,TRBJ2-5,TGTGCCAGCAGTTTTAGAGGGTACCAAGAGACCCAGTACTTC,CASSFRGYQETQYF
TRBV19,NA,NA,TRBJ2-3,TGTGCCAGTAGTATGGCGGGAAGCACAGATACGCAGTATTTT,CASSMAGSTDTQYF
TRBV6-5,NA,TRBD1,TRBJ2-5,TGTGCCAGCAGGAGACAGGGACAAGAGACCCAGTACTTC,CASRRQGQETQYF
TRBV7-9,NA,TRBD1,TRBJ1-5,TGTGCCAGCAGCAGGACAGGGAGCAATCAGCCCCAGCATTTT,CASSRTGSNQPQHF
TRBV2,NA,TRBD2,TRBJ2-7,TGTGCCAGCATCAGCACTAGCGGGGGCTACGAGCAGTACTTC,CASISTSGGYEQYF
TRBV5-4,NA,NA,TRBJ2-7,TGTGCCAGCAGACCCGACAGCTCCTACGAGCAGTACTTC,CASRPDSSYEQYF
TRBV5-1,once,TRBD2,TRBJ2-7,TGCGCCAGCAGCTTGGGGAGCGGGGGCCAATCCTACGAGCAGTACTTC,CASSLGSGGQSYEQYF
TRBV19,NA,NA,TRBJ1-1,TGTGCCAGTAGTATTCCCAGTCTTCCCATGAACACTGAAGCTTTCTTT,CASSIPSLPMNTEAFF
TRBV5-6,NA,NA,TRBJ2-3,TGTGCCAGCAGCCCCTCTGTGGAGAGGGCGCAGTATTTT,CASSPSVERAQYF
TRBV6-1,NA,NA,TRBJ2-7,TGTGCCAGCAGATTGCAGGGGACCTACGAGCAGTACTTC,CASRLQGTYEQYF
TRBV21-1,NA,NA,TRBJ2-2,TGTGCCAGCAGCACTCACCAGCGGGGGCTCACCGGGGAGCTGTTTTTT,CASSTHQRGLTGELFF
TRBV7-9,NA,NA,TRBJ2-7,TGTGCCAGCGGACACCAGAGCTCCTACGAGCAGTACTTC,CASGHQSSYEQYF
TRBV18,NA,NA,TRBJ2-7,TGTGCCAGCTCACCGGTGAGAACGGGAAGCTCCTACGAGCAGTACTTC,CASSPVRTGSSYEQYF
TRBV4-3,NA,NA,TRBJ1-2,TGCGCCAGCAGCCAAGGCGAGAATAACCCCTACTCTGGCTACACCTTC,CASSQGENNPYSGYTF
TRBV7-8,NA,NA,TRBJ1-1,TGTGCCAGCAGCTTAATCACCAGGAACACTGAAGCTTTCTTT,CASSLITRNTEAFF
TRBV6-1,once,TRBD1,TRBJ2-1,TGTGCCAGCAGAGTAACAGGGGATTCCTACAATGAGCAGTTCTTC,CASRVTGDSYNEQFF
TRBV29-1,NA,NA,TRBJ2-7,TGCAGCGTTGAGGGGCCGGTCTCCTACGAGCAGTACTTC,CSVEGPVSYEQYF
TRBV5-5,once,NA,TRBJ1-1,TGTGCCAGCAGCCCAGCCTGGAGGGTCGGCGGGAACACTGAAGCTTTCTTT,CASSPAWRVGGNTEAFF
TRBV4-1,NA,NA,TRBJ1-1,TGCGCCAGCAGCCAAGATCGGCGGATTAACACTGAAGCTTTCTTT,CASSQDRRINTEAFF
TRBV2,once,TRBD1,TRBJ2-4,TGTGCCAGCACCCAGGGACAGGGGAAAAACATTCAGTACTTC,CASTQGQGKNIQYF
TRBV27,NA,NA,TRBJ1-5,TGTGCCAGCAGTTTAACGGAGAAAGGAGGGCCCCAGCATTTT,CASSLTEKGGPQHF
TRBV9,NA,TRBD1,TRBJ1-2,TGTGCCAGCAGCGCCGAGGGGACAGGGGTCTATGGCTACACCTTC,CASSAEGTGVYGYTF
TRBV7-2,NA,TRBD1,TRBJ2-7,TGTGCCAGCAGCCCACCCCCGACAGGGATGAGTTACGAGCAGTACTTC,CASSPPPTGMSYEQYF
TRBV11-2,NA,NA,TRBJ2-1,TGTGCCAGCAGCTTAAGTGAGGACAACCCGGGTCCTTTCTTC,CASSLSEDNPGPFF
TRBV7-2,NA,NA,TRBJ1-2,TGTGCCAGCAGCCCGCGGACAGCACTTTATGGCTACACCTTC,CASSPRTALYGYTF
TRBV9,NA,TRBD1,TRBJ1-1,TGTGCCAGCAGCGTTGGGGACAGACTGAACACTGAAGCTTTCTTT,CASSVGDRLNTEAFF
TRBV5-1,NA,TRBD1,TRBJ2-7,TGCGCCAGCAGCTTCGACAGGGGTTCGTACGAGCAGTACTTC,CASSFDRGSYEQYF
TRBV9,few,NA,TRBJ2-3,TGTGCCAGCAGCGTAGGGGCAGGGCGCACAGATACGCAGTATTTT,CASSVGAGRTDTQYF
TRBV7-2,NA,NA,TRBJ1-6,TGTGCCAGCAGCCCGCGACAGGCTTCGGGTTCACCCCTCCACTTT,CASSPRQASGSPLHF
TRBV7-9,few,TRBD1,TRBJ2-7,TGTGCCAGCAGCCACGGGGACAGTCGGGCGAACTTC,CASSHGDSRANF
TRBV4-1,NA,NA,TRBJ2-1,TGCGCCAGCAGCCTCGGGGGGCCCTCCTACAATGAGCAGTTCTTC,CASSLGGPSYNEQFF